This TCR beta chain was identified in a study of shared clonotypes between healthy human individuals. Study summary: Plates per donor: three CD4 naive, three CD4 memory, two CD8 naive, one CD8 memory. Study-level findings and limits: A few donors held about 4.6% of naive CD4 clonotypes in common.

The germline V gene has CDR1 SNHLY and CDR2 FYNNEI. CDR3 length: 12 amino acids. V shed 5 bases and J shed 4 bases, with 8 bases lying between them. Notes on this clone: Its antigen remains unknown.

The assay was immunoSEQ multiplex PCR, and TCRdb's table has in-frame clones only and misses some. The repertoire includes some 2,500,000 clones, about nine tenths of them detected once, and approximately 0.39% sits in the top ten. Both subsets, CD45RA+ naive and CD45RA-negative memory, were split from the CD4+ cells. Sequencing was performed on naive CD4+ T cells from PBMCs. The subset is: CD45RA+ positively selected. The receptor comes from a young man in good health. Some clones in this sample may be carry-over from other donors' samples. The chain is built from TRBV2 and TRBJ2-5; no clear D gene. CDR3 region: CASSYSVETQYF. The CDR3 DNA is TGTGCCAGCAGTTACAGTGTAGAGACCCAGTACTTC.